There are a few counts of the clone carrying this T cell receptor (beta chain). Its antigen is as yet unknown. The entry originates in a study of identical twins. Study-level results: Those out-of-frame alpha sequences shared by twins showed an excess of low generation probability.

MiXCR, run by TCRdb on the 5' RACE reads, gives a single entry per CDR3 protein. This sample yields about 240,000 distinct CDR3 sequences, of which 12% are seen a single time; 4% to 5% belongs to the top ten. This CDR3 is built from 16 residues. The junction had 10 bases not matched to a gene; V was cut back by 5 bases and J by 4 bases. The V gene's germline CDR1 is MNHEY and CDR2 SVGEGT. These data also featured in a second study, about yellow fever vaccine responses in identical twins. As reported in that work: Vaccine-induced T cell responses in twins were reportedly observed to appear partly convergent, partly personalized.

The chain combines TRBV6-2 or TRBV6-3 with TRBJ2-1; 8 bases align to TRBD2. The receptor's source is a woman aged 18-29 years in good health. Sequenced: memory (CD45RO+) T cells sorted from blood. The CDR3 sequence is CASSRRTSGWYNEQFF. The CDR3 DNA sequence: TGTGCCAGCAGTCGCCGAACTAGCGGATGGTACAATGAGCAGTTCTTC.